This TCR beta chain appears in the sequencing data of a study of blood T cell repertoires in COVID-19. In this sample, this clone turned up a few times. CDR3 length equals 15 residues. Per germline, CDR1 SGHKS and CDR2 YYEKEE (reference sequence). The V end lost 0 bases, the J end lost 0 bases, and 9 bases lay between the germline ends. How the authors handled the data: Estimation of nucleated cell counts was performed using reference gene primer amplification. The data were produced by immunoSEQ multiplex PCR, yet TCRdb's version contains in-frame clones alone and is incomplete. That table supplies the V and J calls and clone size; D and trimming were determined from the DNA. The table includes about 330,000 clones, about 92% detected once.

The receptor comes from a woman in her 30s who had recovered from COVID-19. This rearrangement joins TRBV5-5 to TRBJ1-2; no reliable D call. Sequencing was performed on PBMCs or T cells enriched from blood (not recorded which). The CDR3 here is CASSLVQTTNYGYTF. The CDR3 coding sequence is TGTGCCAGCAGCTTGGTACAGACCACTAACTATGGCTACACCTTC.